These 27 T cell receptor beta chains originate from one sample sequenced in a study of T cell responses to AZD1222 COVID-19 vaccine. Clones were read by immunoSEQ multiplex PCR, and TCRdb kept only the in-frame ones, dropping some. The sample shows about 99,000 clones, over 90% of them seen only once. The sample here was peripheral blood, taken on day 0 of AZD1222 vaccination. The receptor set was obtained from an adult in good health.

CDR3 loop: CASSASGIENTIYF. In DNA form, the CDR3 reads TGTGCCAGCAGTGCTTCAGGGATCGAAAACACCATATATTTT. This chain links TRBV25-1 with TRBJ1-3; a weak D match, TRBD1 (5 bases). Per germline, CDR1 MGHDK and CDR2 SYGVNS. V lost 4 bases and J 6 bases, leaving 13 bases between the germline ends. The CDR3 has 14 residues.

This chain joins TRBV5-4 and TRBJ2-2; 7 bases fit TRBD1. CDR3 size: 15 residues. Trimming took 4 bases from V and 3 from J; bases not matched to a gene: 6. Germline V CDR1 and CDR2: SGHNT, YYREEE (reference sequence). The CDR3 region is CASSAQQGYTGELFF. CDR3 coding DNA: TGTGCCAGCAGCGCGCAACAGGGGTACACCGGGGAGCTGTTTTTT.

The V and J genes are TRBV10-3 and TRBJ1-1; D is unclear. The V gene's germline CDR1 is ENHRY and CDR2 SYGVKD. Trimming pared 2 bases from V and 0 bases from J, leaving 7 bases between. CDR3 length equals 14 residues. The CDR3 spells CAISEVRMNTEAFF. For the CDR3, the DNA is TGTGCCATCAGTGAGGTAAGGATGAACACTGAAGCTTTCTTT.

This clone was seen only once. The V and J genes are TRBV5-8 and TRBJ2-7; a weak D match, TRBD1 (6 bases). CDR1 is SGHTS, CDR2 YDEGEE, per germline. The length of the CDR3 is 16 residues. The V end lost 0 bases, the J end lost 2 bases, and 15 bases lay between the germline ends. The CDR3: CASSLGQATFTYEQYF. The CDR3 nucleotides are TGTGCCAGCAGCTTGGGACAGGCTACTTTCACCTACGAGCAGTACTTC.

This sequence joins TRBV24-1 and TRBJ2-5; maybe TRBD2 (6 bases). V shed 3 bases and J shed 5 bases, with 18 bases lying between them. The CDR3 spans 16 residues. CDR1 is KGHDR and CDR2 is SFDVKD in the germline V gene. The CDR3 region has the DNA TGTGCCACCAGTGATCCAGCGCCCTCGGAGGGTGAGACCCAGTACTTC. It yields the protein CATSDPAPSEGETQYF.

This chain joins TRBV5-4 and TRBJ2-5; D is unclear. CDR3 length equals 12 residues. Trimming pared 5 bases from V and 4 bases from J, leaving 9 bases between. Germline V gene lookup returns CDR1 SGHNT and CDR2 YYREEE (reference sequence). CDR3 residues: CASSRALETQYF. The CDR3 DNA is TGTGCCAGCAGTAGGGCCCTAGAGACCCAGTACTTC.

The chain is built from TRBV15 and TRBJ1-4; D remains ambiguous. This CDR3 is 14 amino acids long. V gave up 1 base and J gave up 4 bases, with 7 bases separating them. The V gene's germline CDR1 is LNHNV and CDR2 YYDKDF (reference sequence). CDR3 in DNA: TGTGCCACCAGCAGAGGAGGGCTTAATGAAAAACTGTTTTTT. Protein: CATSRGGLNEKLFF. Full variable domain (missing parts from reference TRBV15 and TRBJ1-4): DAMVIQNPRYQVTQFGKPVTLSCSQTLNHNVMYWYQQKSSQAPKLLFHYYDKDFNNEADTPDNFQSRRPNTSFCFLDIRSPGLGDTAMYLCATSRGGLNEKLFFGSGTQLSVL.

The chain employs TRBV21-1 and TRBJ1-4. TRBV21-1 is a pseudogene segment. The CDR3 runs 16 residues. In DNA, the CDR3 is TGTGCCAGCAGCAAAGCGTCGGGACTGAGTAATGAAAAACTGTTTTTT. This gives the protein CASSKASGLSNEKLFF.

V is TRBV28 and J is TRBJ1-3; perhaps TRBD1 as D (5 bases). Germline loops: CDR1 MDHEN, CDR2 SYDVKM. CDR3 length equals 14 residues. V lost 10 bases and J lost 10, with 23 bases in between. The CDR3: CATQAGTQLFTIYF. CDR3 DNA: TGTGCCACCCAAGCCGGGACCCAACTCTTTACCATATATTTT.

The CDR3 DNA is TGCAGCGTTGAAGATCCCCCCGGGGAGCTGTTTTTT. It translates to CSVEDPPGELFF. The rearrangement uses TRBV29-1 and TRBJ2-2; D not resolved. CDR3 length: 12 residues. Germline lookup yields CDR1 SQVTM and CDR2 ANQGSEA. Trimming pared 0 bases from V and 6 bases from J, leaving 5 bases between.

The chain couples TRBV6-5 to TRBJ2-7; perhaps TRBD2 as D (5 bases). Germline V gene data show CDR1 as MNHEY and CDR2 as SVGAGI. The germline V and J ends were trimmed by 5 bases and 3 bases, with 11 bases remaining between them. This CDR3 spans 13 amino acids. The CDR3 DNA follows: TGTGCCAGCAGTACCGGGATCCTCTACGAGCAGTACTTC. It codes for CASSTGILYEQYF.

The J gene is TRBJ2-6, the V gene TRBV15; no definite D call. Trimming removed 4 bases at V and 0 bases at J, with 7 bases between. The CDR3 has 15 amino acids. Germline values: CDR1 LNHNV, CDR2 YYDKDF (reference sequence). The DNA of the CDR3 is TGTGCCACCAGCAACCAAAGCTCTGGGGCCAACGTCCTGACTTTC. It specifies CATSNQSSGANVLTF.

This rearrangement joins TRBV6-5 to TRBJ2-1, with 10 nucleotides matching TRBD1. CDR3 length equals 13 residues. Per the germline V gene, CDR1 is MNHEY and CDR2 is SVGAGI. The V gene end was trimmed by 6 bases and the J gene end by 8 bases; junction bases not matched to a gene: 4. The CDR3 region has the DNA TGTGCCAGCAGAGGACAGGGGGACGATGAGCAGTTCTTC. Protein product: CASRGQGDDEQFF.

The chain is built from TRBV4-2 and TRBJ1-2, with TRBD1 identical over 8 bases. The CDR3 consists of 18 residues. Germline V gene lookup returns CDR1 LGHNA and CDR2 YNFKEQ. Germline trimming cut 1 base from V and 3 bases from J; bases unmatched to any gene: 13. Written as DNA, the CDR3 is TGTGCCAGCAGCCAAGGCCATCAATCCAGGGGGCGATACTATGGCTACACCTTC. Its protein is CASSQGHQSRGRYYGYTF.

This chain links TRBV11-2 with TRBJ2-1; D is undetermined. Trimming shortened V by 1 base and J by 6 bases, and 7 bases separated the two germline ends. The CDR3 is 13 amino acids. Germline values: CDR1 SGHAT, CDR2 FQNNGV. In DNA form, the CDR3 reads TGTGCCAGCAGCTTAGGTGCCTCCAATGAGCAGTTCTTC. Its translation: CASSLGASNEQFF.

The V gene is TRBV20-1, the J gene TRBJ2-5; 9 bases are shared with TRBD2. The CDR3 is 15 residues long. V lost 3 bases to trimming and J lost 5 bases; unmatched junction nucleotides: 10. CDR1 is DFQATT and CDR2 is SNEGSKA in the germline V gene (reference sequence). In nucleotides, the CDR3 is TGCAGTGCTAGTAGTAGCGGGAGATCGGGGGAGACCCAGTACTTC. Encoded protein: CSASSSGRSGETQYF.

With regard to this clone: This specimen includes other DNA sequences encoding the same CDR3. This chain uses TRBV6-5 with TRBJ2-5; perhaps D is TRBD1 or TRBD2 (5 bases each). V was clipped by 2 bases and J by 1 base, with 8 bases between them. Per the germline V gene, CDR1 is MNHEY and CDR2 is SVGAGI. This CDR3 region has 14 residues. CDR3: CASSYKGPQETQYF. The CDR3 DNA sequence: TGTGCCAGCAGTTACAAGGGACCCCAAGAGACCCAGTACTTC.

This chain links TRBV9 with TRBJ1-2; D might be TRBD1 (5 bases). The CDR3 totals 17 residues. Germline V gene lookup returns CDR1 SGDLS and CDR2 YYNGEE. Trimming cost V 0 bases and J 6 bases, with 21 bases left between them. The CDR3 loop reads CASSVATMVTAGDGYTF. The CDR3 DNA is TGTGCCAGCAGCGTAGCTACAATGGTGACAGCAGGCGATGGCTACACCTTC.

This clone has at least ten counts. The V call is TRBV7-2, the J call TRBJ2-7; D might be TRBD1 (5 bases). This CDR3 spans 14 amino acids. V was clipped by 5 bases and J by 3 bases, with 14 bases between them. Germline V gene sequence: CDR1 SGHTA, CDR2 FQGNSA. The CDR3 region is CASSPTVSGYEQYF. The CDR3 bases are TGTGCCAGCAGCCCGACAGTATCGGGCTACGAGCAGTACTTC.

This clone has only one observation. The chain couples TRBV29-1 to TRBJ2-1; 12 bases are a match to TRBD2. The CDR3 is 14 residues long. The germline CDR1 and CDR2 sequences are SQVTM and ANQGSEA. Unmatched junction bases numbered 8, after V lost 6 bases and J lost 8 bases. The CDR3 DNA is TGCAGCGTCCCCGGACTAGCGGGAACCCATGAGCAGTTCTTC. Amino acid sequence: CSVPGLAGTHEQFF.

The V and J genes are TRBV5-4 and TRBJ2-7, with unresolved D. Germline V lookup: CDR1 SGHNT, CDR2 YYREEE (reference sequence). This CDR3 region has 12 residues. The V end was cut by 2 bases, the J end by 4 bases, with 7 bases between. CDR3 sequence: CASSLLGYEQYF. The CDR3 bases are TGTGCCAGCAGCTTATTAGGGTACGAGCAGTACTTC.

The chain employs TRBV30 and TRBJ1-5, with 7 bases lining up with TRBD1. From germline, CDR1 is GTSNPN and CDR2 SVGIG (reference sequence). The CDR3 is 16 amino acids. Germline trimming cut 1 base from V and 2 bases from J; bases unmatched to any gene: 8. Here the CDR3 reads CAWSGQGTTGNQPQHF. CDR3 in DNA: TGTGCCTGGAGTGGACAGGGAACGACCGGCAATCAGCCCCAGCATTTT.

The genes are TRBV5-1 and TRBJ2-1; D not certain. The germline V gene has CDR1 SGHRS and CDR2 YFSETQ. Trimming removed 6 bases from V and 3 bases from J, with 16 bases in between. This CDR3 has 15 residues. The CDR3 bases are TGCGCCAGCAATAAGGACGTGGGTAACTACAATGAGCAGTTCTTC. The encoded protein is CASNKDVGNYNEQFF. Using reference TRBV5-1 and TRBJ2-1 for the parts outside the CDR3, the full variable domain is KAGVTQTPRYLIKTRGQQVTLSCSPISGHRSVSWYQQTPGQGLQFLFEYFSETQRNKGNFPGRFSGRQFSNSRSEMNVSTLELGDSALYLCASNKDVGNYNEQFFGPGTRLTVL.

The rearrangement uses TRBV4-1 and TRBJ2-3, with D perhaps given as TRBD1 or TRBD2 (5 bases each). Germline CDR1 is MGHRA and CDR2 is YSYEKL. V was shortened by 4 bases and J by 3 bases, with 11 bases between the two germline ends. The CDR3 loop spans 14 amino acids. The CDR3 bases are TGCGCCAGCAGCCCCCGGGACCCTACAGATACGCAGTATTTT. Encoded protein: CASSPRDPTDTQYF.

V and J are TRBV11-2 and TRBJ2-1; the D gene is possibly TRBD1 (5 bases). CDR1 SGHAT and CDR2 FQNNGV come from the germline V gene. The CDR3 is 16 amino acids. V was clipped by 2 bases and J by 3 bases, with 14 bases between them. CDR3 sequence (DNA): TGTGCCAGCAGCTTAAGAGACAGCATTCACTACAATGAGCAGTTCTTC. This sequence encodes CASSLRDSIHYNEQFF. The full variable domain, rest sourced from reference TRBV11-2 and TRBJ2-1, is EAGVAQSPRYKIIEKRQSVAFWCNPISGHATLYWYQQILGQGPKLLIQFQNNGVVDDSQLPKDRFSAERLKGVDSTLKIQPAKLEDSAVYLCASSLRDSIHYNEQFFGPGTRLTVL.

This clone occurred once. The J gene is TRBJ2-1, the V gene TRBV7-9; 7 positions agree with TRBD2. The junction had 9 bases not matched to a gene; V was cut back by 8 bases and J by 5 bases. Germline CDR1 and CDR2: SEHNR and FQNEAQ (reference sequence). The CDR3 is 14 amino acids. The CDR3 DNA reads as TGTGCCAGCCCCAGCGGGGATTCCCACAATGAGCAGTTCTTC. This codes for CASPSGDSHNEQFF.

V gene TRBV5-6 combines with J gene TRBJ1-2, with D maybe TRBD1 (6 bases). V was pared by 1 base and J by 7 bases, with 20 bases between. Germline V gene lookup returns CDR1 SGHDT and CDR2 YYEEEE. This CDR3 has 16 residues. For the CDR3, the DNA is TGTGCCAGCAGCTTGCTCGCTGCCTCAGGGGTTGCTGGCTACACCTTC. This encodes CASSLLAASGVAGYTF.